This T cell receptor beta chain derives from a study of T-cell reconstitution after alpha-beta-depleted transplantation in children. Regarding the study as a whole: Expanded clones from the graft, numbering several hundred, reportedly supplied alpha-beta T cells about two months after transplant.

The sample holds many counts of this clonotype. Its antigen is not known. The CDR3 has 13 amino acids. The V and J ends lost 4 bases and 7 bases respectively, with 13 bases between them. Preparation of the TCRbeta library used unique molecular identifiers. MiXCR was run by TCRdb on the PCR reads, yielding one entry per CDR3 protein. The sample contains about 110,000 distinct CDR3 sequences, approximately 10% of which appear only once. This TCR came from a boy between 2 and 10 years old with acute lymphoblastic leukemia, due to receive a stem cell transplant. The chain carries TRBV12-3 or TRBV12-4 and TRBJ1-1; D uncertain. The material sequenced was PBMCs, taken before TCRalphabeta/CD19-depleted stem cell transplant. This CDR3 is CASSSVIGGEAFF. The DNA for the CDR3 is TGTGCCAGCAGTTCGGTCATCGGAGGTGAAGCTTTCTTT.